Shown below are 22 T cell receptor beta chains from a single sample sequenced in a study of shared clonotypes between healthy human individuals. Only in-frame clones appear in the TCRdb table, and some are missing; sequencing was by immunoSEQ multiplex PCR. The sample carries 1,100,000 or so clones, approximately 80% recorded once. What was sequenced was memory CD4+ T cells from PBMCs. Noted subset: CD45RA-negative fraction. These receptors came from a man aged 18 to 30 in good health. Some clones in this sample may be carry-over from other donors' samples.

The chain couples TRBV23-1 to TRBJ1-1, with 12 bases matching TRBD1. TRBV23-1 is filed as an ORF, its function uncertain. There are 15 residues in the CDR3. V trimming: 4 bases; J trimming: 6 bases; junction bases outside the gene matches: 6. CDR3 sequence: CASSPGTGGASEAFF. The CDR3 DNA reads TGCGCCAGCAGTCCCGGGACAGGGGGCGCTTCTGAAGCTTTCTTT.

The gene calls are TRBV27 and TRBJ1-1; D is ambiguous. Germline values: CDR1 MNHEY, CDR2 SMNVEV (reference sequence). The CDR3 runs 14 residues. V lost 4 bases, J lost 1 base, and 10 bases lay in between. CDR3 in amino acids: CASSSRAQNTEAFF. The CDR3 bases are TGTGCCAGCAGTTCCCGGGCCCAGAACACTGAAGCTTTCTTT.

The chain recombines TRBV7-2 with TRBJ1-2; D may be TRBD1 (5 bases). CDR1 SGHTA and CDR2 FQGNSA come from the germline V gene. V was shortened by 2 bases and J by 4 bases, with 17 bases between the two germline ends. The CDR3 runs to 16 residues. The CDR3 loop is CASSLSSGQLSYGYTF. CDR3 coding DNA: TGTGCCAGCAGCTTAAGTTCAGGGCAACTTTCCTATGGCTACACCTTC.

The J gene is TRBJ1-2, the V gene TRBV4-2; 7 nucleotides line up with TRBD1. V dropped 1 base and J dropped 4; count of bases not matched to a gene: 6. This CDR3 has 15 amino acids. Germline CDR1 LGHNA, CDR2 YNFKEQ. CDR3 amino acids: CASSQAGGDSYGYTF. The CDR3 nucleotides read TGTGCCAGCAGCCAAGCCGGAGGGGACAGCTATGGCTACACCTTC.

This chain links TRBV5-4 with TRBJ2-5, with 7 bases matching TRBD2. The CDR3 has 13 residues. CDR1 SGHNT and CDR2 YYREEE come from the germline V gene (reference sequence). The V segment lost 0 bases and the J segment 5 bases; nucleotides outside the gene matches: 1. CDR3 nucleotide sequence: TGTGCCAGCAGCTTGGGGCGGGAGGAGACCCAGTACTTC. This sequence encodes CASSLGREETQYF.

The chain joins TRBV25-1 to TRBJ1-2, with 9 bases that match TRBD1. The germline V gene encodes CDR1 MGHDK and CDR2 SYGVNS. The CDR3 spans 13 residues. The J segment lost 5 bases and the V segment lost 6 bases, leaving 4 bases of the junction unmatched. The CDR3 loop reads CASRGDRAYGYTF. The CDR3, as DNA: TGTGCCAGCAGGGGGGACAGGGCGTATGGCTACACCTTC.

This chain uses TRBV9 with TRBJ2-1; 7 bases match TRBD2. Germline V lookup: CDR1 SGDLS, CDR2 YYNGEE. V shed 2 bases and J 2 bases; nucleotides not matched to a gene: 4. This CDR3 has 15 amino acids. The DNA for the CDR3 is TGTGCCAGCAGCGTCGGCGGGAGAGCCTACAATGAGCAGTTCTTC. Protein product: CASSVGGRAYNEQFF.

V gene TRBV28 combines with J gene TRBJ2-1, with 10 nucleotides matching TRBD1. This CDR3 region has 15 residues. The ends lost 6 bases at V and 3 bases at J; junction bases unmatched: 5. CDR1 and CDR2 (germline): MDHEN, SYDVKM. The CDR3 DNA sequence: TGTGCCAGCAGCCCCGACAGGGGGCTCTACAATGAGCAGTTCTTC. Protein sequence: CASSPDRGLYNEQFF.

In DNA, the CDR3 is TGCGCCAGCATGGCGGGCACCCAGGCTAACTATGGCTACACCTTC. This encodes CASMAGTQANYGYTF. The genes are TRBV5-1 and TRBJ1-2; D is undetermined. Trimming shortened V by 6 bases and J by 0 bases, and 15 bases separated the two germline ends. Germline V lookup: CDR1 SGHRS, CDR2 YFSETQ. CDR3 length equals 15 residues.

In its sample, this clone was seen many times. DNA of the CDR3: TGCGCCAGCAGCTTGGGACAGTCCGGCGGGGAAAAACTGTTTTTT. It encodes CASSLGQSGGEKLFF. The chain combines TRBV5-1 with TRBJ1-4, with D perhaps TRBD1 (5 bases). Trimming took 0 bases from V and 8 from J, leaving 14 bases between them. Germline assignment: CDR1 SGHRS and CDR2 YFSETQ. This CDR3 has 15 residues.

The chain couples TRBV5-1 to TRBJ1-4, with 7 nucleotides matching TRBD1. Trimming cost V 4 bases and J 5 bases; bases outside gene matches: 5. The CDR3 runs 14 residues. Germline loops: CDR1 SGHRS, CDR2 YFSETQ. The CDR3 spells CASSAGQTNEKLFF. The DNA for the CDR3 is TGCGCCAGCAGCGCGGGACAGACGAATGAAAAACTGTTTTTT.

This chain joins TRBV5-1 and TRBJ1-2; D ambiguous. There are 14 residues in the CDR3. V was shortened by 0 bases and J by 8 bases, with 14 bases between the two germline ends. Germline values: CDR1 SGHRS, CDR2 YFSETQ. The DNA of the CDR3 is TGCGCCAGCAGCTTGGTGCCCCCCACGGGAGGCTACACCTTC. This gives the protein CASSLVPPTGGYTF.

The genes are TRBV7-9 and TRBJ1-5; maybe TRBD1 (6 bases). Germline V CDR1 and CDR2: SEHNR, FQNEAQ (reference sequence). The CDR3 is 15 amino acids. The ends were cut back, 5 bases at V and 8 bases at J, with 19 bases in the middle. In DNA, the CDR3 is TGTGCCAGCAGCAGTATCGGGGGCCCAAGGGAGCCCCAGCATTTT. Its protein product is CASSSIGGPREPQHF.

J is TRBJ2-5 and V is TRBV28, with 12 nucleotides matching TRBD2. The CDR3 totals 18 residues. Germline-derived CDR1 and CDR2 are MDHEN and SYDVKM. The V gene end was trimmed by 0 bases and the J gene end by 3 bases; junction bases not matched to a gene: 8. DNA for the CDR3: TGTGCCAGCAGTTTATGGGCCCCGAGACTAGCGGGAGAAGAGACCCAGTACTTC. It yields the protein CASSLWAPRLAGEETQYF.

This clone was detected only a few times. The CDR3 protein is CASSQDGLAEKLFF. DNA of the CDR3: TGTGCCAGCAGCCAAGACGGTCTCGCCGAAAAACTGTTTTTT. J is TRBJ1-4 and V is TRBV4-2; D remains unclear. The CDR3 is 14 residues long. Between the trimmed V and J ends, which lost 0 bases and 8 bases, there was a span of 10 bases. CDR1 is LGHNA, CDR2 YNFKEQ, per germline.

The rearrangement links TRBV10-1 to TRBJ1-1; 9 positions match TRBD1. The CDR3 loop spans 14 amino acids. Trimming cost V 8 bases and J 5 bases; bases outside gene matches: 9. Germline V gene lookup returns CDR1 WNHNN and CDR2 SYGVQD (reference sequence). The CDR3 protein is CASRGQGPGTEAFF. CDR3 DNA sequence: TGCGCCAGCCGAGGACAGGGGCCGGGGACTGAAGCTTTCTTT.

A remark on this clone: Other DNA sequences in the same sample also yield this CDR3. The chain uses TRBV10-3 and TRBJ2-7; 9 positions agree with TRBD2. The CDR3 runs to 14 residues. Germline assignment: CDR1 ENHRY and CDR2 SYGVKD. J was trimmed by 0 bases and V by 4 bases; bases with no gene match: 1. CDR3 in amino acids: CAISGAGGSYEQYF. The CDR3, as DNA: TGTGCCATCAGTGGAGCGGGGGGCTCCTACGAGCAGTACTTC.

On this clone itself: With a much larger clone just one base away, this may be a read error. Other nucleotide sequences from this sample produce the same CDR3. J is TRBJ1-1 and V is TRBV29-1; perhaps TRBD1 as D (5 bases). Looked up from germline, CDR1 is SQVTM and CDR2 is ANQGSEA. This CDR3 has 11 residues. The V end lost 7 bases, the J end lost 7 bases, and 13 bases lay between the germline ends. CDR3 residues: CSGTSTDEAFF. CDR3 bases: TGCAGCGGGACCTCGACAGATGAAGCTTTCTTT.

This chain connects TRBV9 to TRBJ1-2; tentative D call: TRBD1 (5 bases). V was clipped by 4 bases and J by 2 bases, with 15 bases between them. This CDR3 has 15 residues. CDR1 and CDR2 from the germline V gene are SGDLS and YYNGEE. The CDR3 spells CASSINRDANYGYTF. The CDR3 DNA follows: TGTGCCAGCAGCATCAACCGGGACGCAAACTATGGCTACACCTTC. Full variable domain (missing parts from reference TRBV9 and TRBJ1-2): DSGVTQTPKHLITATGQRVTLRCSPRSGDLSVYWYQQSLDQGLQFLIQYYNGEERAKGNILERFSAQQFPDLHSELNLSSLELGDSALYFCASSINRDANYGYTFGSGTRLTVV.

The rearrangement uses TRBV18 and TRBJ1-2; perhaps TRBD1 as D (6 bases). Germline loops: CDR1 KGHSH, CDR2 LQKENI. V was trimmed by 3 bases and J by 1 base, leaving 12 bases between them. The CDR3 has 15 amino acids. CDR3 region: CASSPRTEINYGYTF. The CDR3 DNA is TGTGCCAGCTCACCGCGGACAGAAATTAACTATGGCTACACCTTC.

This chain links TRBV19 with TRBJ2-6; D unresolved. Germline V gives CDR1 LNHDA, CDR2 SQIVND (reference sequence). The CDR3 spans 17 residues. V shed 5 bases and J shed 5 bases, with 19 bases lying between them. CDR3 region: CASSPTWSQSRANVLTF. DNA of the CDR3: TGTGCCAGTAGTCCTACCTGGTCACAAAGTCGGGCCAACGTCCTGACTTTC.

This clone was observed a single time. The chain combines TRBV6-5 with TRBJ1-5; no clear D gene. The CDR3 runs to 13 residues. Germline CDR1 MNHEY, CDR2 SVGAGI. Deletions cut 6 bases from V and 4 bases from J, with 10 bases between. This CDR3 reads CASSLNGNQPQHF. The CDR3 DNA sequence: TGTGCCAGCAGCCTCAACGGGAATCAGCCCCAGCATTTT.